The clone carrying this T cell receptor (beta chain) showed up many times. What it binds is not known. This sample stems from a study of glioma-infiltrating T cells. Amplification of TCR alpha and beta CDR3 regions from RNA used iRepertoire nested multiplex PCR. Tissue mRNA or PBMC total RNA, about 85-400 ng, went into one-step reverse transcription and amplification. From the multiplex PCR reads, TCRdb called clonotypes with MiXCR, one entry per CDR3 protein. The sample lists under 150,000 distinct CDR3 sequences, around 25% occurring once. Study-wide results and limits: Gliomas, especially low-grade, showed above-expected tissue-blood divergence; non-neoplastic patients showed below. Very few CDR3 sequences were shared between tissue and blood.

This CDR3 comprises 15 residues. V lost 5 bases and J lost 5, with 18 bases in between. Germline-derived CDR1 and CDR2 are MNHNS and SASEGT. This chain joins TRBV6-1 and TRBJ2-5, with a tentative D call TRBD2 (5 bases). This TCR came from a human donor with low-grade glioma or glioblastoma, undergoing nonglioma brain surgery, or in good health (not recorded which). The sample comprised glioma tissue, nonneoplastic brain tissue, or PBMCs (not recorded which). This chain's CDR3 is CASSTRGDTGETQYF. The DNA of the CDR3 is TGTGCCAGCAGTACTCGGGGTGATACCGGGGAGACCCAGTACTTC.